The 30 T cell receptor beta chains in this list originate from one sample, sequenced in a study of a mutant IDH1 vaccine in newly diagnosed glioma. TCRdb's table, derived via immunoSEQ multiplex PCR, lists solely in-frame clones and lacks some. There are about 38,000 clones in the sample; more than 80% occur only once, and around 5% lies in the top ten. Time point defined: week 23, last vaccination. Alongside topical imiquimod, each dose of vaccine comprised 300 ug of mutant IDH1 20-mer peptide. No cognate antigen is known for these TCRs. The sample was PBMCs, taken from a glioma patient whose treatment included an IDH1 peptide vaccine. These receptors came from a man aged 35 to 55 with glioma.

The chain combines TRBV7-9 with TRBJ1-1; 9 nucleotides agree with TRBD1. The CDR3 has 15 amino acids. V dropped 5 bases and J dropped 3; count of bases not matched to a gene: 7. CDR1 and CDR2 (germline): SEHNR, FQNEAQ (reference sequence). CDR3 protein: CASSPDRGGYTEAFF. Here the CDR3 DNA reads TGTGCCAGCAGCCCAGACAGGGGGGGGTACACTGAAGCTTTCTTT.

This chain links TRBV6-9 with TRBJ2-3, with a tentative D call TRBD2 (6 bases). The CDR3 contains 10 residues. V was clipped by 7 bases and J by 9 bases, with 8 bases between them. CDR1 and CDR2 from the germline V gene are MNHGY and SVAAGI. CDR3 protein: CASTRGTQYF. For the CDR3, the DNA is TGTGCCAGCACCCGGGGGACGCAGTATTTT.

The V call is TRBV11-2, the J call TRBJ2-1; no reliable D call. CDR3 length equals 13 residues. Trimming took 7 bases from V and 9 from J, leaving 16 bases between them. Germline CDR1 reads SGHAT; CDR2 reads FQNNGV. The CDR3 DNA reads TGTGCCAGCACTATTAGGGTCACGGGTGAGCAGTTCTTC. It yields the protein CASTIRVTGEQFF.

This chain connects TRBV28 to TRBJ1-3, with D unclear. Trimming took off 5 bases at V and 0 bases at J, with 5 bases between the two ends. This CDR3 has 13 residues. CDR1 is MDHEN, CDR2 SYDVKM, per germline. CDR3 loop: CASSGVSGNTIYF. CDR3 nucleotides: TGTGCCAGCAGTGGCGTCTCTGGAAACACCATATATTTT.

The J gene is TRBJ1-1, the V gene TRBV6-5, with 10 bases matching TRBD1. Germline CDR1 is MNHEY and CDR2 is SVGAGI. The CDR3 extends over 15 amino acids. The V segment lost 5 bases and the J segment 0 bases; nucleotides outside the gene matches: 3. The CDR3 is CASSQGTGVNTEAFF. The CDR3 nucleotides read TGTGCCAGCAGTCAAGGGACAGGGGTGAACACTGAAGCTTTCTTT.

The rearrangement links TRBV6-6 to TRBJ2-3, with D tentatively TRBD1 or TRBD2 (5 bases each). Per the germline V gene, CDR1 is MNHNY and CDR2 is SVGAGI (reference sequence). The CDR3 totals 15 residues. The ends were cut back, 4 bases at V and 6 bases at J, with 17 bases in the middle. In nucleotides, the CDR3 is TGTGCCAGCAGTTTAAGGCACTCCGAGGGGGATACGCAGTATTTT. Translation gives CASSLRHSEGDTQYF.

In the case of this clone: This specimen includes other DNA sequences encoding the same CDR3. J is TRBJ1-1 and V is TRBV7-3; D might be TRBD1 (6 bases). The length of the CDR3 is 13 residues. Trimming removed 5 bases at V and 2 bases at J, with 9 bases between. The germline CDR1 and CDR2 sequences are SGHTA and FQGTGA. In DNA form, the CDR3 reads TGTGCCAGCAGCCCACAGGGAAACACTGAAGCTTTCTTT. Translated: CASSPQGNTEAFF.

This sequence joins TRBV11-3 and TRBJ2-1; the match to TRBD2 covers 11 bases. CDR3 length: 15 amino acids. In germline, CDR1 is SGHNT, CDR2 YENEEA. Losses at the gene ends were 6 bases for V and 5 bases for J; bases not matched to a gene: 6. As DNA, the CDR3 is TGTGCCAGCAGTCTTAGCGGGAGGGCCGACAATGAGCAGTTCTTC. This translates into CASSLSGRADNEQFF.

This chain connects TRBV6-5 to TRBJ1-2, with D unclear. Trimming left V 6 bases short and J 0 bases short, with 8 bases between. Germline CDR1 MNHEY, CDR2 SVGAGI. The CDR3 is 13 residues long. CDR3 amino acids: CASRATTNYGYTF. DNA of the CDR3: TGTGCCAGCAGAGCCACTACTAACTATGGCTACACCTTC.

This clone was seen only a few times. The rearrangement joins TRBV6-1 to TRBJ2-1; TRBD2 is a possible D gene (5 bases). This CDR3 contains 15 residues. Germline values: CDR1 MNHNS, CDR2 SASEGT. The ends were cut back, 11 bases at V and 0 bases at J, with 17 bases in the middle. The CDR3 DNA reads TGTGCCTTCTCCCCCCGACTAAGCTCCTACAATGAGCAGTTCTTC. It translates to CAFSPRLSSYNEQFF.

This clone was recorded once. The V and J genes are TRBV7-2 and TRBJ2-7; TRBD2 agrees at 10 bases. Germline V gene lookup returns CDR1 SGHTA and CDR2 FQGNSA. The CDR3 has 14 residues. The V segment lost 5 bases and the J segment 2 bases; nucleotides outside the gene matches: 3. The CDR3 nucleotides read TGTGCCAGCAGCCGCCTAGCGGGGGCCTACGAGCAGTACTTC. Encoded protein: CASSRLAGAYEQYF.

The sample holds a few counts of this clone. The chain uses TRBV29-1 and TRBJ1-1; D ambiguous. CDR3 size: 15 residues. V was pared by 3 bases and J by 3 bases, with 17 bases between. Germline assignment: CDR1 SQVTM and CDR2 ANQGSEA. CDR3 region: CSVERVGVKDTEAFF. In nucleotides, the CDR3 is TGCAGCGTTGAGAGGGTTGGGGTTAAGGACACTGAAGCTTTCTTT. Full variable domain (missing parts from reference TRBV29-1 and TRBJ1-1): SAVISQKPSRDICQRGTSLTIQCQVDSQVTMMFWYRQQPGQSLTLIATANQGSEATYESGFVIDKFPISRPNLTFSTLTVSNMSPEDSSIYLCSVERVGVKDTEAFFGQGTRLTVV.

This clone occurred a few times. The rearrangement joins TRBV27 to TRBJ1-6; 7 bases are shared with TRBD1. This CDR3 region has 14 residues. Per germline, CDR1 MNHEY and CDR2 SMNVEV (reference sequence). The trim removed 6 bases at V and 7 bases at J, leaving 6 bases unmatched. The CDR3 coding sequence is TGTGCCAGCAGCCCCGGGACAGAAAATTCACCCCTCCACTTT. Residues: CASSPGTENSPLHF.

CDR3 bases: TGTGCCAGCAGTGTAGCGGGAGGGCACGAGACCCAGTACTTC. It specifies CASSVAGGHETQYF. The rearrangement links TRBV28 to TRBJ2-5; TRBD2 aligns across 11 bases. The trim removed 5 bases at V and 5 bases at J, leaving 4 bases unmatched. Germline loops: CDR1 MDHEN, CDR2 SYDVKM. The CDR3 is 14 amino acids. The full variable domain, its missing parts supplied by reference TRBV28 and TRBJ2-5, is DVKVTQSSRYLVKRTGEKVFLECVQDMDHENMFWYRQDPGLGLRLIYFSYDVKMKEKGDIPEGYSVSREKKERFSLILESASTNQTSMYLCASSVAGGHETQYFGPGTRLLVL.

The rearrangement uses TRBV11-2 and TRBJ2-3, with TRBD2 identical over 7 bases. Germline V lookup: CDR1 SGHAT, CDR2 FQNNGV. The V gene end was trimmed by 1 base and the J gene end by 3 bases; junction bases not matched to a gene: 7. CDR3 length equals 16 residues. CDR3 amino acids: CASSLGAGVGTDTQYF. The CDR3 nucleotides are TGTGCCAGCAGCTTAGGGGCGGGAGTCGGGACAGATACGCAGTATTTT.

This chain links TRBV6-5 with TRBJ2-3; 8 bases align to TRBD1. Germline V gene lookup returns CDR1 MNHEY and CDR2 SVGAGI. The CDR3 runs 15 residues. V dropped 3 bases and J dropped 0; count of bases not matched to a gene: 2. The DNA for the CDR3 is TGTGCCAGCAGTTATCAGGGGGCGAGCACAGATACGCAGTATTTT. Translated, it gives CASSYQGASTDTQYF.

This clone was observed a single time. The CDR3 DNA is TGTGCCATCTCCCTCAACAGGGGTGGGAACACTGAAGCTTTCTTT. Translated: CAISLNRGGNTEAFF. This chain connects TRBV10-3 to TRBJ1-1; 7 bases line up with TRBD1. Trimming removed 8 bases from V and 1 base from J; junction bases left unmatched: 10. The CDR3 has 15 amino acids. Germline V gene lookup returns CDR1 ENHRY and CDR2 SYGVKD.

This chain joins TRBV4-3 and TRBJ2-3; the D is unclear. The CDR3 sequence is 11 residues long. In germline, CDR1 is LGHNA, CDR2 YSLEER. V shed 4 bases and J shed 7 bases, with 6 bases lying between them. This CDR3 is CASSRGYTQYF. In DNA, the CDR3 is TGCGCCAGCAGCCGCGGCTATACGCAGTATTTT.

The chain is built from TRBV5-1 and TRBJ2-4; D might be TRBD1 (5 bases). V dropped 2 bases and J dropped 6 bases, with 6 bases sitting between them. The CDR3 covers 12 residues. Germline lookup yields CDR1 SGHRS and CDR2 YFSETQ. CDR3 DNA: TGCGCCAGCAGCTTAAGGGGAAACATTCAGTACTTC. This encodes CASSLRGNIQYF.

The CDR3 DNA sequence: TGTGCCAGCACCCAGGGACACATCAATAATTCACCCCTCCACTTT. Protein sequence: CASTQGHINNSPLHF. This sequence joins TRBV25-1 and TRBJ1-6; maybe TRBD1 (6 bases). The V and J ends lost 7 bases and 5 bases respectively, with 15 bases between them. In germline, CDR1 is MGHDK, CDR2 SYGVNS. This CDR3 has 15 residues. The full variable domain, its missing parts supplied by reference TRBV25-1 and TRBJ1-6, is EADIYQTPRYLVIGTGKKITLECSQTMGHDKMYWYQQDPGMELHLIHYSYGVNSTEKGDLSSESTVSRIRTEHFPLTLESARPSHTSQYLCASTQGHINNSPLHFGNGTRLTVT.

This clone appeared a few times. The V and J genes are TRBV4-2 and TRBJ2-2; a possible D gene is TRBD1 (6 bases). CDR3 length equals 13 residues. Looked up from germline, CDR1 is LGHNA and CDR2 is YNFKEQ. Trimming took off 6 bases at V and 4 bases at J, with 9 bases between the two ends. The CDR3 nucleotides are TGTGCCAGCAGTACAGGGAGCACCGGGGAGCTGTTTTTT. Its translation is CASSTGSTGELFF.

The V gene is TRBV6-1, the J gene TRBJ1-2; D is ambiguous. The length of the CDR3 is 14 residues. Germline V gene lookup returns CDR1 MNHNS and CDR2 SASEGT. V lost 6 bases to trimming and J lost 5 bases, with 16 bases between them. The CDR3 DNA follows: TGTGCCAGCAGATCGGACCCCGTATCATATGGCTACACCTTC. This gives the protein CASRSDPVSYGYTF.

This chain uses TRBV28 with TRBJ1-4; 9 bases map to TRBD1. V gave up 2 bases and J gave up 8 bases; unmatched junction bases: 9. The CDR3 extends over 16 amino acids. In germline, CDR1 is MDHEN, CDR2 SYDVKM. CDR3: CASSLGRDREGEKLFF. CDR3 DNA: TGTGCCAGCAGTTTAGGCCGGGACAGGGAAGGCGAAAAACTGTTTTTT.

The chain carries TRBV5-5 and TRBJ2-5; D is possibly TRBD2 (6 bases). The CDR3 has 12 residues. CDR1 and CDR2 (germline): SGHKS, YYEKEE (reference sequence). Trimming cost V 0 bases and J 7 bases, with 7 bases left between them. CDR3 bases: TGTGCCAGCAGCTTGGCCGGGGGGACCCAGTACTTC. This gives the protein CASSLAGGTQYF.

This chain connects TRBV27 to TRBJ1-1, with D maybe TRBD1 (5 bases). Trimming took off 5 bases at V and 4 bases at J, with 20 bases between the two ends. This CDR3 is 16 amino acids long. The germline CDR1 and CDR2 sequences are MNHEY and SMNVEV (reference sequence). CDR3 amino acids: CASSPQGGVRSTEAFF. CDR3 sequence (DNA): TGTGCCAGCAGTCCCCAGGGTGGGGTCCGGTCCACTGAAGCTTTCTTT.

This chain uses TRBV27 with TRBJ2-1; 7 nucleotides agree with TRBD2. This CDR3 region has 16 residues. The germline V gene encodes CDR1 MNHEY and CDR2 SMNVEV (reference sequence). J lost 4 bases, V lost 5 bases, and 11 bases had no gene match. CDR3 sequence: CASSPHTSGAYNEQFF. CDR3 sequence (DNA): TGTGCCAGCAGTCCACATACAAGCGGGGCGTACAATGAGCAGTTCTTC.

This clone was counted a few times. This chain connects TRBV30 to TRBJ2-7, with D perhaps matching TRBD1 (6 bases). The V and J ends lost 0 bases and 7 bases respectively, with 10 bases between them. In germline, CDR1 is GTSNPN, CDR2 SVGIG (reference sequence). The CDR3 runs to 12 residues. This CDR3 is CAWSVMGTEQYF. DNA for the CDR3: TGTGCCTGGAGTGTAATGGGGACAGAGCAGTACTTC.

Here the CDR3 reads CASSLAGRAGELFF. The CDR3 DNA is TGTGCCAGCAGCTTAGCAGGCAGGGCCGGGGAGCTGTTTTTT. The rearrangement uses TRBV7-2 and TRBJ2-2; perhaps TRBD1 as D (5 bases). The CDR3 has 14 residues. Germline CDR1 SGHTA, CDR2 FQGNSA. V was clipped by 0 bases and J by 6 bases, with 8 bases between them. The full variable domain, in which reference TRBV7-2 and TRBJ2-2 provide the parts outside the CDR3, is GAGVSQSPSNKVTEKGKDVELRCDPISGHTALYWYRQSLGQGLEFLIYFQGNSAPDKSGLPSDRFSAERTGGSVSTLTIQRTQQEDSAVYLCASSLAGRAGELFFGEGSRLTVL.

This chain uses TRBV2 with TRBJ1-5, with D perhaps matching TRBD1 (5 bases). Between the trimmed V and J ends, which lost 7 bases and 1 base, there was a span of 14 bases. Looked up from germline, CDR1 is SNHLY and CDR2 is FYNNEI. This CDR3 region has 15 residues. CDR3 region: CASMRGEQSNQPQHF. CDR3 DNA sequence: TGTGCCAGCATGCGAGGGGAGCAAAGCAATCAGCCCCAGCATTTT.

The table lists this clone with a count of one. The chain is built from TRBV10-1 and TRBJ2-2, with TRBD2 matching 7 bases. V lost 3 bases and J lost 2; bases outside the gene matches: 6. This CDR3 has 16 amino acids. Germline V gene sequence: CDR1 WNHNN, CDR2 SYGVQD (reference sequence). The CDR3 DNA follows: TGCGCCAGCAGTGAAGGTCTAGCGGTAAACACCGGGGAGCTGTTTTTT. This sequence encodes CASSEGLAVNTGELFF.